This T cell receptor (beta chain) was captured by sequencing in a study of blood T cell repertoires in COVID-19. Study at large: The United States, Italy and Spain were the sources of the acute and convalescent COVID-19 samples. In each case, the material was cDNA or gDNA derived from T cells, B-cell-depleted T cells, or PBMCs.

V gave up 4 bases and J gave up 0 bases; unmatched junction bases: 9. Germline V gene sequence: CDR1 WSHSY, CDR2 SAAADI. The length of the CDR3 is 18 residues. In the original analysis: Reference gene primer amplification yielded estimated nucleated cell counts. The table came from immunoSEQ multiplex PCR; TCRdb's copy has only in-frame clones and leaves some out. V, J and clone size are taken as reported in that table, and D and trimming were inferred from the DNA itself. Altogether some 300,000 clones are present, around 89% being singletons, with the ten largest covering approximately 9.4%. Symptom resolution, clearance, or two negative PCRs marked the recovered donors of Cohort 3. This clone has a handful of counts.

The sample consisted of PBMCs or T cells enriched from blood (not recorded which). This rearrangement joins TRBV10-2 to TRBJ2-4; 10 bases agree with TRBD2. This TCR derives from a woman aged 40 to 55 who had recovered from COVID-19. The CDR3 here is CASSARLAGDLAKNIQYF. As DNA, the CDR3 is TGCGCCAGCAGTGCTCGTCTAGCGGGGGACTTAGCCAAAAACATTCAGTACTTC.